Listed below are T cell receptor beta chains from one sample, sequenced in a study of siplizumab effects on memory and regulatory T cells. The protocol was immunoSEQ multiplex PCR, while the TCRdb copy is restricted to in-frame clones and leaves out a portion. The sample lists roughly 68,000 clones, roughly 97% occurring once. Material for sequencing was naive CD8+ T cells sorted from blood. These receptors originate from a human donor in good health. Both conserved end residues are part of each CDR3. The D gene is left open where the match is weak. Clone size appears in some rows only: once, few, many, or a class for an expanded clone.

cdr3_aa cdr3_nt v_call d_call j_call clone_size
CASSITSMNTEAFF TGTGCCAGTAGTATAACCAGTATGAACACTGAAGCTTTCTTT TRBV19 . TRBJ1-1 .
CTSSLPSGGTDTQYF TGCACCAGCAGCCTCCCTAGCGGGGGTACAGATACGCAGTATTTT TRBV1 . TRBJ2-3 once
CASSSTGVTEAFF TGTGCCAGCAGTTCGACAGGGGTCACTGAAGCTTTCTTT TRBV6-5 TRBD1 TRBJ1-1 .
CASGVLRLNPGLAKNIQYF TGTGCCAGTGGGGTTTTGCGCCTGAACCCTGGGCTAGCCAAAAACATTCAGTACTTC TRBV6-4 . TRBJ2-4 .
CASSPETYGYTF TGTGCCAGCTCACCAGAGACCTATGGCTACACCTTC TRBV18 . TRBJ1-2 .
CASSVDGNTEAFF TGTGCCAGCAGCGTAGATGGGAACACTGAAGCTTTCTTT TRBV9 . TRBJ1-1 .
CASRTTGSEGYTF TGTGCCAGCAGGACGACGGGGTCGGAGGGCTACACCTTC TRBV27 . TRBJ1-2 .
CASSPGLADYNEQFF TGTGCCAGCAGCCCGGGACTAGCCGATTACAATGAGCAGTTCTTC TRBV7-3 TRBD2 TRBJ2-1 .
CASSVASARGLTDTQYF TGTGCCAGCAGCGTAGCTTCCGCGAGGGGCCTCACAGATACGCAGTATTTT TRBV9 . TRBJ2-3 .
CASSLSSQGNQPQHF TGTGCCAGCAGTTTATCGTCGCAGGGCAATCAGCCCCAGCATTTT TRBV27 . TRBJ1-5 .
CSVVISAPLADTEAFF TGCAGCGTTGTGATCTCGGCCCCGCTTGCGGACACTGAAGCTTTCTTT TRBV29-1 . TRBJ1-1 .
CASSATGGAGFGSPLHF TGTGCCAGCAGCGCAACAGGGGGCGCCGGCTTCGGTTCACCCCTCCACTTT TRBV7-3 TRBD1 TRBJ1-6 .
CASNVGGPLSEQYF TGTGCCAGCAACGTAGGGGGGCCTTTGTCGGAGCAGTACTTC TRBV27 . TRBJ2-7 .
CASSPTVATNEKLFF TGTGCCAGCAGCCCAACAGTTGCAACTAATGAAAAACTGTTTTTT TRBV7-9 . TRBJ1-4 .
CASSEYVGGLYGYTF TGTGCCAGCAGTGAATATGTTGGCGGCCTCTATGGCTACACCTTC TRBV6-1 . TRBJ1-2 .
CASSMGNTEAFF TGTGCCAGTAGTATGGGAAACACTGAAGCTTTCTTT TRBV19 . TRBJ1-1 .
CASTWSFYEQYF TGTGCCAGCACGTGGAGTTTCTACGAGCAGTACTTC TRBV2 . TRBJ2-7 .
CASSSGTLAKNIQYF TGTGCCAGCAGTTCCGGGACACTAGCCAAAAACATTCAGTACTTC TRBV6-5 . TRBJ2-4 once
CASSLGQGNTEAFF TGTGCCAGCAGCCTGGGACAGGGGAACACTGAAGCTTTCTTT TRBV27 TRBD1 TRBJ1-1 .
CASRPPPWADYGYTF TGTGCCAGCAGGCCCCCCCCTTGGGCGGACTATGGCTACACCTTC TRBV7-4 . TRBJ1-2 .
CASSQEGPNPGQGVYEQYF TGTGCCAGCAGCCAAGAAGGTCCCAATCCGGGACAGGGGGTCTACGAGCAGTACTTC TRBV4-2 TRBD1 TRBJ2-7 .
CASSDRSTEAFF TGTGCCAGCAGTGACCGGAGCACTGAAGCTTTCTTT TRBV2 . TRBJ1-1 .
CAILGGDIQYF TGTGCCATCCTGGGGGGAGACATTCAGTACTTC TRBV19 . TRBJ2-4 .
CASSMDRGGRGPTYEQYF TGTGCCAGCAGCATGGACAGGGGCGGGCGGGGGCCCACCTACGAGCAGTACTTC TRBV2 TRBD1 TRBJ2-7 .
CASSTTTGAYEQYF TGTGCCAGTAGTACAACGACAGGGGCCTACGAGCAGTACTTC TRBV19 TRBD1 TRBJ2-7 .
CASSLTSGGQPQHF TGCGCCAGCAGCCTGACATCTGGCGGTCAGCCCCAGCATTTT TRBV4-1 . TRBJ1-5 .
CATKPQGLFNQPQHF TGTGCCACCAAACCACAGGGTTTATTCAATCAGCCCCAGCATTTT TRBV28 . TRBJ1-5 .
CASSHFDPRTGYTF TGCGCCAGCAGTCACTTTGACCCACGGACTGGCTACACCTTC TRBV23-1 . TRBJ1-2 .
CASSQEVSGTAPYGYTF TGCGCCAGCAGCCAAGAGGTTAGTGGAACAGCTCCCTATGGCTACACCTTC TRBV4-3 . TRBJ1-2 .
CASSQESSTDNSPLHF TGCGCCAGCAGCCAAGAGTCCTCCACGGATAATTCACCCCTCCACTTT TRBV4-3 . TRBJ1-6 .
CASSQDFGGQEYENTEAFF TGCGCCAGCAGCCAAGATTTCGGGGGACAGGAGTATGAGAACACTGAAGCTTTCTTT TRBV4-1 TRBD1 TRBJ1-1 .
CASSLEGGSGYTF TGTGCCAGCAGCTTAGAAGGGGGCTCGGGCTACACCTTC TRBV7-6 TRBD1 TRBJ1-2 .
CASKPGTLTSYNEQFF TGTGCCAGCAAACCCGGGACTTTAACCTCCTACAATGAGCAGTTCTTC TRBV27 . TRBJ2-1 .
CARSREGFPDGYTF TGTGCCAGAAGCAGGGAGGGTTTCCCGGATGGCTACACCTTC TRBV5-3 . TRBJ1-2 .
CASSYPTSYYEQYF TGTGCCAGCAGCTACCCCACTAGCTACTACGAGCAGTACTTC TRBV7-9 . TRBJ2-7 .
CASSQEGNSYGYTF TGCGCCAGCAGCCAAGAAGGGAACAGCTATGGCTACACCTTC TRBV4-1 . TRBJ1-2 .
CASSLPYPGLPGTFF TGTGCCAGCAGCTTACCGTACCCGGGCCTACCGGGAACCTTCTTC TRBV7-9 . TRBJ2-1 once
CASSVGRSSNQPQHF TGTGCCAGCAGCGTAGGACGGTCTAGCAATCAGCCCCAGCATTTT TRBV9 . TRBJ1-5 .
CSVTMGQGIPGTIYF TGCAGCGTTACGATGGGACAGGGAATCCCAGGCACCATATATTTT TRBV29-1 TRBD1 TRBJ1-3 .
CASSFGLEGYEQYF TGTGCCAGCAGCTTTGGTCTAGAGGGGTACGAGCAGTACTTC TRBV5-5 . TRBJ2-7 .
CASSQAPPGPYGYTF TGCGCCAGCAGCCAAGCCCCCCCGGGCCCCTATGGCTACACCTTC TRBV4-1 . TRBJ1-2 .
CASSLGGTGIDEQYF TGCGCCAGCAGCTTGGGTGGGACAGGGATCGACGAGCAGTACTTC TRBV5-1 TRBD1 TRBJ2-7 .